Following are 10 T cell receptor beta chains from one sample sequenced in a study of T-cell memory formation after mild COVID-19. Each CDR3 protein is one row after TCRdb ran MiXCR on the 5' RACE reads. The sample consists of 150,000 to 200,000 distinct CDR3 sequences, more than 15% of them appearing once. The sample consisted of PBMCs or a T cell subset sorted from them (not recorded which). These TCRs come from an adult woman who had mild COVID-19 (a few samples of this study predate the infection). Cell type and time point are not known.

The chain is built from TRBV3-1 and TRBJ2-1; D call uncertain. V lost 4 bases to trimming and J lost 12 bases, with 13 bases between them. CDR3 size: 12 residues. CDR1 and CDR2 from the germline V gene are LGHDT and YNNKEL (reference sequence). The CDR3 reads CASSPLSGRQFF. The CDR3, as DNA: TGTGCCAGCAGCCCCCTGTCGGGCCGGCAGTTCTTC.

The chain has TRBV6-5 and TRBJ1-2; 8 positions agree with TRBD1. The trim removed 7 bases at V and 6 bases at J, leaving 4 bases unmatched. Germline lookup yields CDR1 MNHEY and CDR2 SVGAGI. This CDR3 spans 12 amino acids. This CDR3 is CASIRTGHGYTF. The DNA of the CDR3 is TGTGCCAGCATTAGGACAGGGCATGGCTACACCTTC.

This rearrangement joins TRBV3-1 to TRBJ1-2; TRBD1 might be the D (5 bases). The CDR3 sequence is 12 residues long. Trimming removed 4 bases from V and 7 bases from J, with 10 bases in between. Germline values: CDR1 LGHDT, CDR2 YNNKEL (reference sequence). CDR3 sequence reads: CASSRPGTGYTF. The CDR3 DNA is TGTGCCAGCAGCCGCCCGGGGACTGGCTACACCTTC.

This clonotype came up many times. The chain has TRBV20-1 and TRBJ2-7; D is possibly TRBD1 or TRBD2 (5 bases each). Trimming stripped 4 bases from V and 3 bases from J, with 16 bases between. Per germline, CDR1 DFQATT and CDR2 SNEGSKA (reference sequence). There are 14 residues in the CDR3. The DNA of the CDR3 is TGCAGTGCTATTACCGGGACGACATACTACGAGCAGTACTTC. The encoded protein is CSAITGTTYYEQYF.

In this sample, this clonotype turned up many times. The chain carries TRBV5-5 and TRBJ2-1; no clear D gene. The CDR3 covers 13 residues. The V and J ends lost 2 bases and 4 bases respectively, with 7 bases between them. Germline lookup yields CDR1 SGHKS and CDR2 YYEKEE (reference sequence). The CDR3 region is CASSFDLYNEQFF. The DNA of the CDR3 is TGTGCCAGCAGCTTTGACCTTTACAATGAGCAGTTCTTC.

This clonotype was recorded a few times. The chain combines TRBV14 with TRBJ2-2; possible D gene TRBD1, 6 bases. The germline V gene encodes CDR1 SGHDN and CDR2 FVKESK. This CDR3 region has 16 residues. The germline V and J ends were trimmed by 2 bases and 5 bases, with 15 bases remaining between them. CDR3 nucleotides: TGTGCCAGCAGCCAACGTCTGGGGGCTGAAACCGGGGAGCTGTTTTTT. It specifies CASSQRLGAETGELFF.

This clonotype showed up just once. The gene calls are TRBV18 and TRBJ2-7; 7 positions match TRBD1. Germline values: CDR1 KGHSH, CDR2 LQKENI. With 8 bases clipped from V and 3 bases from J, the junction kept 7 bases outside the gene matches. The CDR3 spans 13 residues. CDR3 sequence: CASGSGQSYEQYF. The CDR3 nucleotides read TGTGCCAGCGGATCGGGACAGAGCTACGAGCAGTACTTC.

This chain joins TRBV3-1 and TRBJ2-7; D is undetermined. Germline CDR1 reads LGHDT; CDR2 reads YNNKEL (reference sequence). Trimming shortened V by 3 bases and J by 0 bases, and 18 bases separated the two germline ends. The CDR3 totals 17 residues. The DNA for the CDR3 is TGTGCCAGCAGCCATACGCCAGCAGAAACGTTCTCCTACGAGCAGTACTTC. Translation gives CASSHTPAETFSYEQYF.

This rearrangement joins TRBV19 to TRBJ1-5, with 8 bases fitting TRBD1. The germline gives CDR1 LNHDA, CDR2 SQIVND (reference sequence). This CDR3 spans 16 amino acids. The ends lost 5 bases at V and 4 bases at J; junction bases unmatched: 10. The CDR3 bases are TGTGCCAGTAGTTCCGTCGGGACAGGTGAGAATCAGCCCCAGCATTTT. This encodes CASSSVGTGENQPQHF.

This clonotype was picked up a small number of times. CDR3 protein: CSATAGATTYNEQFF. In DNA, the CDR3 is TGCAGTGCTACAGCGGGAGCGACTACATACAATGAGCAGTTCTTC. The genes are TRBV20-1 and TRBJ2-1; 8 nucleotides line up with TRBD2. CDR3 length: 15 residues. J was trimmed by 4 bases and V by 4 bases; bases with no gene match: 9. Germline loops: CDR1 DFQATT, CDR2 SNEGSKA (reference sequence).